This entry lists 26 T cell receptor beta chains sequenced from one sample in a study of PD-L1 blockade in urothelial cancer. Profiling relied on immunoSEQ multiplex PCR, and the TCRdb table lists in-frame clones only, not all of them. The sample comprises 100,000 to 150,000 clones, around 85% of which are singletons, and 2.5% to 4% rests with the top ten. Time point given: pretreatment peripheral blood. This specimen was PBMCs, taken around atezolizumab (anti-PD-L1) treatment. The receptors originated from a man aged 50 or older with urothelial cancer.

The chain carries TRBV13 and TRBJ1-1, with D tentatively TRBD1 (6 bases). CDR1 and CDR2 (germline): PRHDT, FYEKMQ (reference sequence). This CDR3 region has 15 residues. Trimming removed 6 bases from V and 0 bases from J, with 14 bases in between. The CDR3 nucleotides read TGTGCCAGCAGACAACAGGGCTTCATGAACACTGAAGCTTTCTTT. It encodes CASRQQGFMNTEAFF. The whole variable domain, filled in from reference TRBV13 and TRBJ1-1, reads AAGVIQSPRHLIKEKRETATLKCYPIPRHDTVYWYQQGPGQDPQFLISFYEKMQSDKGSIPDRFSAQQFSDYHSELNMSSLELGDSALYFCASRQQGFMNTEAFFGQGTRLTVV.

The chain employs TRBV2 and TRBJ2-1; 9 nucleotides line up with TRBD2. Germline values: CDR1 SNHLY, CDR2 FYNNEI. V was clipped by 11 bases and J by 9 bases; unmatched bases: 14. There are 14 residues in the CDR3. The CDR3 DNA reads as TGTGCCTCTGGAAAGGTAGCGGGAGAAGCTGAGCAGTTCTTC. It encodes CASGKVAGEAEQFF.

The gene calls are TRBV5-1 and TRBJ2-3, with 9 positions matching TRBD1. The CDR3 consists of 15 residues. V trimming: 4 bases; J trimming: 4 bases; junction bases outside the gene matches: 7. From germline, CDR1 is SGHRS and CDR2 YFSETQ. CDR3 amino acids: CASSPPGQGPDTQYF. For the CDR3, the DNA is TGCGCCAGCAGCCCCCCGGGACAGGGCCCAGATACGCAGTATTTT.

This clone was counted only a few times. The chain is built from TRBV2 and TRBJ2-5, with 11 bases aligning to TRBD2. Trimming removed 7 bases from V and 1 base from J; junction bases left unmatched: 2. The CDR3 consists of 14 residues. The germline V gene encodes CDR1 SNHLY and CDR2 FYNNEI. CDR3 loop: CASKGTSGQETQYF. The CDR3 region has the DNA TGTGCCAGCAAAGGGACTAGCGGCCAAGAGACCCAGTACTTC.

The J gene is TRBJ2-1, the V gene TRBV5-1, with 10 positions matching TRBD2. V lost 0 bases to trimming and J lost 8 bases; unmatched junction nucleotides: 8. The CDR3 sequence is 16 residues long. In germline, CDR1 is SGHRS, CDR2 YFSETQ. CDR3 region: CASSLVVAGGKYEQFF. The CDR3 DNA sequence: TGCGCCAGCAGCTTGGTAGTAGCGGGAGGAAAGTATGAGCAGTTCTTC.

This clone was found once. This chain uses TRBV10-2 with TRBJ2-2; the match to TRBD2 covers 13 bases. The V gene end was trimmed by 3 bases and the J gene end by 0 bases; junction bases not matched to a gene: 4. In germline, CDR1 is WSHSY, CDR2 SAAADI. This CDR3 has 18 amino acids. CDR3 DNA sequence: TGCGCCAGCAGTGAAAGACTAGCGGGAGGTACGAACACCGGGGAGCTGTTTTTT. It translates to CASSERLAGGTNTGELFF.

The chain links TRBV30 to TRBJ1-6; D unresolved. V lost 3 bases, J lost 7 bases, and 10 bases lay in between. This CDR3 has 13 amino acids. Per germline, CDR1 GTSNPN and CDR2 SVGIG (reference sequence). This CDR3 is CAWRFQKNSPLHF. Here the CDR3 DNA reads TGTGCCTGGAGGTTTCAGAAGAATTCACCCCTCCACTTT.

The gene calls are TRBV15 and TRBJ2-3; possibly TRBD2 for D (5 bases). From germline, CDR1 is LNHNV and CDR2 YYDKDF (reference sequence). This CDR3 is built from 17 residues. Between the trimmed V and J ends, which lost 0 bases and 2 bases, there was a span of 15 bases. For the CDR3, the DNA is TGTGCCACCAGCAGAGAAGGAGGTAAACTTACCACAGATACGCAGTATTTT. Protein: CATSREGGKLTTDTQYF.

This clone was seen just once. The chain combines TRBV6-5 with TRBJ2-3; 7 bases line up with TRBD2. The V and J ends lost 4 bases and 6 bases, in that order; junction bases with no gene match: 13. CDR1 and CDR2 (germline): MNHEY, SVGAGI. The CDR3 extends over 16 amino acids. The CDR3 DNA reads TGTGCCAGCAGTTCGGGACTACCTGCTGTAGCGGATACGCAGTATTTT. Its translation is CASSSGLPAVADTQYF.

This clone was seen a few times. The V call is TRBV30, the J call TRBJ1-1, with a tentative D call TRBD1 (6 bases). Germline CDR1 and CDR2: GTSNPN and SVGIG (reference sequence). Between the trimmed V and J ends, which lost 0 bases and 3 bases, there was a span of 11 bases. This CDR3 comprises 14 residues. The CDR3 loop is CAWSVQQGYTEAFF. Here the CDR3 DNA reads TGTGCCTGGAGTGTACAGCAGGGGTACACTGAAGCTTTCTTT.

The V gene is TRBV18, the J gene TRBJ2-1; TRBD2 might be the D (6 bases). Per the germline V gene, CDR1 is KGHSH and CDR2 is LQKENI. This CDR3 contains 17 residues. V gave up 3 bases and J gave up 2 bases, with 17 bases separating them. CDR3 loop: CASSPMRGLLTYNEQFF. The CDR3 bases are TGTGCCAGCTCACCTATGAGGGGACTGCTAACCTACAATGAGCAGTTCTTC.

On this clone: Other DNA sequences in this sample translate to the same CDR3. This chain uses TRBV2 with TRBJ1-6, with 9 bases aligning to TRBD1. In germline, CDR1 is SNHLY, CDR2 FYNNEI. The CDR3 runs 18 residues. V lost 3 bases to trimming and J lost 2 bases; unmatched junction nucleotides: 8. The CDR3 bases are TGTGCCAGCAGTGATGCGGGACAGGGTCGCACCTATAATTCACCCCTCCACTTT. This codes for CASSDAGQGRTYNSPLHF. Full variable domain (missing parts from reference TRBV2 and TRBJ1-6): EPEVTQTPSHQVTQMGQEVILRCVPISNHLYFYWYRQILGQKVEFLVSFYNNEISEKSEIFDDQFSVERPDGSNFTLKIRSTKLEDSAMYFCASSDAGQGRTYNSPLHFGNGTRLTVT.

A single count supports this clone. The rearrangement uses TRBV9 and TRBJ2-1; D is undetermined. Germline V lookup: CDR1 SGDLS, CDR2 YYNGEE. The CDR3 loop spans 15 amino acids. V dropped 1 base and J dropped 1 base, with 9 bases sitting between them. The CDR3 sequence is CASSVLAVSYNEQFF. Here the CDR3 DNA reads TGTGCCAGCAGCGTATTGGCGGTTTCCTACAATGAGCAGTTCTTC. Filled out from reference TRBV9 and TRBJ2-1, the complete variable domain reads DSGVTQTPKHLITATGQRVTLRCSPRSGDLSVYWYQQSLDQGLQFLIQYYNGEERAKGNILERFSAQQFPDLHSELNLSSLELGDSALYFCASSVLAVSYNEQFFGPGTRLTVL.

This clone was seen more than once but under ten times. The chain is built from TRBV19 and TRBJ1-1, with D perhaps matching TRBD1 (5 bases). The CDR3 totals 16 residues. V was cut by 1 base and J by 2 bases, with 14 bases left in between. Looked up from germline, CDR1 is LNHDA and CDR2 is SQIVND (reference sequence). The CDR3 sequence: CASSIVGGAGNTEAFF. As DNA, the CDR3 is TGTGCCAGTAGTATAGTCGGCGGGGCGGGAAACACTGAAGCTTTCTTT.

V gene TRBV5-1 combines with J gene TRBJ2-7; 9 nucleotides match TRBD2. CDR3 size: 16 residues. V shed 0 bases, J shed 1 base, and the junction held 5 bases outside the gene matches. Germline V gene lookup returns CDR1 SGHRS and CDR2 YFSETQ. The CDR3 sequence is CASSLDSSGRSYEQYF. Here the CDR3 DNA reads TGCGCCAGCAGCTTGGATTCAAGCGGGAGGTCCTACGAGCAGTACTTC.

This clone was recorded once. This chain joins TRBV9 and TRBJ2-5, with 11 bases lining up with TRBD2. There are 15 residues in the CDR3. J was trimmed by 3 bases and V by 3 bases; bases with no gene match: 4. From germline, CDR1 is SGDLS and CDR2 YYNGEE. DNA for the CDR3: TGTGCCAGCAGCGCCCTAGCGGGAGGCGAAGAGACCCAGTACTTC. As protein: CASSALAGGEETQYF.

The V and J genes are TRBV6-6 and TRBJ2-7, with D possibly being TRBD1 (5 bases). The CDR3 has 15 residues. Trimming took 5 bases from V and 2 from J, leaving 16 bases between them. Germline V gene lookup returns CDR1 MNHNY and CDR2 SVGAGI (reference sequence). CDR3 coding DNA: TGTGCCAGCAGTCCTCCTCGCGACAGAACCTACGAGCAGTACTTC. It encodes CASSPPRDRTYEQYF.

The chain couples TRBV5-6 to TRBJ2-5; TRBD2 matches at 8 bases. CDR3 length equals 14 residues. Unmatched junction bases numbered 0, after V lost 1 base and J lost 1 base. Germline CDR1 is SGHDT and CDR2 is YYEEEE. This CDR3 is CASSLTSGQETQYF. The DNA of the CDR3 is TGTGCCAGCAGCTTGACTAGCGGCCAAGAGACCCAGTACTTC.

This chain connects TRBV6-6 to TRBJ1-1; a possible D gene is TRBD1 (5 bases). Trimming took off 9 bases at V and 3 bases at J, with 20 bases between the two ends. The CDR3 covers 15 residues. CDR1 and CDR2 (germline): MNHNY, SVGAGI (reference sequence). The CDR3 reads CARGITGTGDTEAFF. The CDR3 nucleotides are TGTGCCAGGGGGATTACCGGGACGGGGGACACTGAAGCTTTCTTT.

The rearrangement uses TRBV28 and TRBJ2-3; the match to TRBD1 covers 10 bases. The junction had 9 bases not matched to a gene; V was cut back by 6 bases and J by 0 bases. Germline lookup yields CDR1 MDHEN and CDR2 SYDVKM. This CDR3 is 17 amino acids long. The CDR3 region has the DNA TGTGCCAGCAGATTAAGACAGGGGGCTACTAGCACAGATACGCAGTATTTT. This gives the protein CASRLRQGATSTDTQYF.

The chain is built from TRBV18 and TRBJ2-3, with a possible D match to TRBD2 (5 bases). This CDR3 is 12 amino acids long. The V gene's germline CDR1 is KGHSH and CDR2 LQKENI. V lost 0 bases to trimming and J lost 8 bases, with 6 bases between them. CDR3 sequence reads: CASSPPGVTQYF. The DNA for the CDR3 is TGTGCCAGCTCACCACCCGGGGTTACGCAGTATTTT.

V is TRBV28 and J is TRBJ1-5; D perhaps matches TRBD1 (5 bases). This CDR3 is 14 amino acids long. Germline lookup yields CDR1 MDHEN and CDR2 SYDVKM. Trimming removed 5 bases at V and 7 bases at J, with 15 bases between. CDR3: CASSQATAGQPQHF. The CDR3 DNA sequence: TGTGCCAGCAGTCAGGCGACAGCAGGACAGCCCCAGCATTTT. The whole variable domain, remainder taken from reference TRBV28 and TRBJ1-5, is DVKVTQSSRYLVKRTGEKVFLECVQDMDHENMFWYRQDPGLGLRLIYFSYDVKMKEKGDIPEGYSVSREKKERFSLILESASTNQTSMYLCASSQATAGQPQHFGDGTRLSIL.

V and J are TRBV5-6 and TRBJ1-3, with D perhaps TRBD1 (5 bases). The V and J ends lost 3 bases and 0 bases respectively, with 16 bases between them. Germline V gene data show CDR1 as SGHDT and CDR2 as YYEEEE. The CDR3 runs 17 residues. The CDR3 DNA reads TGTGCCAGCAGCTGGAGGGGACGGAGATTCTCTGGAAACACCATATATTTT. Translation gives CASSWRGRRFSGNTIYF.

The chain couples TRBV6-1 to TRBJ2-7; 10 bases match TRBD1. V trimming: 6 bases; J trimming: 3 bases; junction bases outside the gene matches: 5. Germline V CDR1 and CDR2: MNHNS, SASEGT. The CDR3 runs to 14 residues. CDR3: CASRSGQGDYEQYF. CDR3 nucleotides: TGTGCCAGCAGGAGCGGACAGGGGGACTACGAGCAGTACTTC.

A remark on this clone: Other DNA sequences in the same sample also yield this CDR3. In DNA, the CDR3 is TGTGCCAGCAGTTCCGACTATGGCTACACCTTC. This sequence encodes CASSSDYGYTF. The gene calls are TRBV28 and TRBJ1-2; the D is unclear. Trimming took 4 bases from V and 3 from J, leaving 3 bases between them. Germline V lookup: CDR1 MDHEN, CDR2 SYDVKM. The CDR3 runs to 11 residues.

The rearrangement joins TRBV30 to TRBJ1-2; 7 bases align to TRBD1. The germline V gene has CDR1 GTSNPN and CDR2 SVGIG (reference sequence). This CDR3 has 16 residues. Trimming at V came to 0 bases and at J to 6 bases, leaving 13 bases not matched to a gene. CDR3 bases: TGTGCCTGGAGTGTACGGGGTCGGGACAGCAGGCATGGCTACACCTTC. Its protein product is CAWSVRGRDSRHGYTF.